This TCR beta chain was sequenced in a study of T cell repertoires in cytomegalovirus infection. TCRdb itself ran the reads through MiXCR, one entry per CDR3 protein. The sample carries approximately 250,000 distinct CDR3 sequences, approximately 13% recorded once. CDR1 is DFQATT and CDR2 is SNEGSKA in the germline V gene (reference sequence). This CDR3 has 13 amino acids. The V and J ends lost 5 bases and 8 bases respectively, with 13 bases between them. Comment on this clonotype: Its antigen is currently unknown. With a much larger clone just one base away, this may be a read error.

Regarding the study as a whole: Ex vivo, HLA-C-restricted CMV-specific TCR beta clonotypes prevailed over the rest of the response.

This TCR was sampled from a human donor in good health (CMV status not recorded). Some clones in this sample may be carry-over from other donors' samples. The sequenced sample was PBMCs. The chain combines TRBV20-1 with TRBJ1-6, with TRBD1 as a possible D gene (5 bases). This CDR3 is CSAGGTPDSPLHF. Here the CDR3 DNA reads TGCAGTGCTGGGGGTACTCCAGATTCACCCCTCCACTTT.